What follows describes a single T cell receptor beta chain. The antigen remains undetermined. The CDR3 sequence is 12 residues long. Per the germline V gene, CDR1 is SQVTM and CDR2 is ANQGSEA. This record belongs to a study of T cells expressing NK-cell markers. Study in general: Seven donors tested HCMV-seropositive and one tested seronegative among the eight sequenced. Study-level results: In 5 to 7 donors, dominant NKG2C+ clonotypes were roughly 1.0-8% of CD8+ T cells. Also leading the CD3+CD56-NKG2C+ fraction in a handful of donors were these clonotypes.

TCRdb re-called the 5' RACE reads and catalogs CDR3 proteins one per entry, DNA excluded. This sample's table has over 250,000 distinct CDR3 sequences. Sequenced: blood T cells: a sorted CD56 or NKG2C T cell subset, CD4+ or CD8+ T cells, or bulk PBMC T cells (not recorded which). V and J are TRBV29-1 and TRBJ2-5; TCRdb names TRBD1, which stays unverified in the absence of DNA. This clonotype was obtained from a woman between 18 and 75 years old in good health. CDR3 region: CSVEGQMGTQYF.